The 3 T cell receptor beta chains reported below all come from one sample, sequenced in a study of shared clonotypes between healthy human individuals (dated by TCRdb to 2020 to 2022). CD8 naive samples consisted of CD45RO-negative cells that were positively selected for CCR7, yielding a CD45RA+CCR7+ population without TemRA cells. Receptor amplification or capture employed the immunoSEQ multiplex PCR assay. TCRdb took this table from immuneACCESS and kept in-frame rearrangements with V and J called. Such tables lack part of the clones; where checked against another copy, unresolved V genes explain under half of the gap, and the rest is unexplained. Present in this sample are over 2 million clones, around 96% of which were seen just once. The ten largest account for about 1.1% of the sample. Sample: naive CD8+ T cells sorted from blood. This specimen's cell subset or site label, interpreted: CD45RA+CCR7+. The receptor set was obtained from a man between 18 and 35 years old in good health.

With respect to this clone: The same CDR3 can be traced to other DNA sequences in this sample. The rearrangement uses TRBV6-1 and TRBJ1-3; 7 bases map to TRBD1. V shed 3 bases and J 4 bases; nucleotides not matched to a gene: 3. This CDR3 spans 14 amino acids. Looked up from germline, CDR1 is MNHNS and CDR2 is SASEGT. The CDR3 DNA reads TGTGCCAGCAGTGAGACAGGGTCCGGAAACACCATATATTTT. It translates to CASSETGSGNTIYF.

V is TRBV7-9 and J is TRBJ2-5; 14 positions match TRBD2. With V trimmed by 1 base and J by 9 bases, 16 bases remained unmatched. Germline CDR1 SEHNR, CDR2 FQNEAQ (reference sequence). This CDR3 region has 19 residues. In DNA form, the CDR3 reads TGTGCCAGCAGCTTAGTTGGGACTAGCGGGAGTTCGCAGATAGGGGCCCAGTACTTC. It encodes CASSLVGTSGSSQIGAQYF.

V and J are TRBV28 and TRBJ1-1; D is unclear. Trimming took off 1 base at V and 4 bases at J, with 16 bases between the two ends. CDR1 and CDR2 from the germline V gene are MDHEN and SYDVKM. There are 16 residues in the CDR3. The CDR3 DNA sequence: TGTGCCAGCAGTTTATCCCCTCTTACGACCGGCACTGAAGCTTTCTTT. Residues: CASSLSPLTTGTEAFF.